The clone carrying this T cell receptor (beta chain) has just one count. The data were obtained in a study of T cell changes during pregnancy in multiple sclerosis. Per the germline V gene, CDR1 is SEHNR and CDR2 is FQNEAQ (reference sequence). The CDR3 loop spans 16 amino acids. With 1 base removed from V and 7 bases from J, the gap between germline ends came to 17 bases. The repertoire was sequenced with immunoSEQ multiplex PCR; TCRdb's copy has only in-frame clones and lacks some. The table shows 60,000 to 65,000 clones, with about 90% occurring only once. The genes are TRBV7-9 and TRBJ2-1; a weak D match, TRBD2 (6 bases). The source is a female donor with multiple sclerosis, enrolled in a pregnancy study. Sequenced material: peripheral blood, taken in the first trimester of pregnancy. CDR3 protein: CASSLVRSAGRNEQFF. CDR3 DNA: TGTGCCAGCAGCTTAGTTCGGTCGGCAGGGAGGAATGAGCAGTTCTTC.